This paragraph reports one T cell receptor beta chain. This clonotype was seen many times. The antigen this receptor binds is unknown. Base qualities are missing; no much larger clone stands one base away. This sample stems from a study of T cell repertoires in cytomegalovirus infection (dated by TCRdb to 2018 to 2020). About the study as a whole: The HLA type of each donor mattered for the analysis, because public TCR beta signatures pointed to carriage of CMV infection along with the matching HLA type. What the research found in general, with its limitations: Cumulative frequency of public TCR beta family members discriminated carriers of CMV infection plus the relevant HLA type in this cohort and an independent 352-donor cohort. The ex vivo response was dominated by HLA-C-restricted CMV-specific TCR beta clonotypes, which also provided the single most frequent clonotype in two of eight donors.

The germline V gene encodes CDR1 SGHVS and CDR2 FQNEAQ. Trimming removed 1 base from V and 6 bases from J; the gene matches leave 3 bases unexplained. The CDR3 runs 15 amino acids, cysteine and phenylalanine included. The only DNA kept is the CDR3, 45 bases in frame from the first base. Sequencing was performed on an Illumina HiSeq 1500. The public reads were run again by TCRdb, first through fastp at Q25 and then through MiXCR, and only productive beta chains were kept. Identical CDR3 proteins give one entry, which carries the most common genes and DNA. Counted in this sample were a few hundred thousand distinct CDR3 sequences; 9.1% of them appeared once. The ten largest clonotypes hold about 15% of the sample.

This sequence originates from a human donor in good health (CMV status not recorded). Some clones in this sample may be carry-over from other donors' samples. Source material: PBMCs. Recombination joined TRBV7-8 with TRBJ2-3; TRBD1 aligns with 11 central bases. The DNA sequence is TGTGCCAGCAGCTTAGGGACAGGGGGCCGGGATACGCAGTATTTT. Translated, it gives CASSLGTGGRDTQYF.